The 18 T cell receptor beta chains given below trace back to one sample, sequenced in a study of blood T cell repertoires in COVID-19. Sequencing was performed with immunoSEQ multiplex PCR; in TCRdb, only in-frame clones are kept and a portion is missing. The table records about 220,000 clones, around 85% of them present only once. The specimen sequenced was peripheral blood. The receptors come from a human donor in a cohort sampled during active COVID-19.

This sequence joins TRBV4-3 and TRBJ2-2; 7 bases fit TRBD2. V gave up 1 base and J gave up 6 bases; unmatched junction bases: 8. Germline V gene lookup returns CDR1 LGHNA and CDR2 YSLEER. The length of the CDR3 is 16 residues. The CDR3 region has the DNA TGCGCCAGCAGCCAAGGTCGACTAGGGAGGGCCGGGGAGCTGTTTTTT. It yields the protein CASSQGRLGRAGELFF.

The chain's CDR3 is CASSSPGTSADTQYF. The CDR3 DNA reads as TGTGCCAGCAGCTCCCCCGGGACTAGCGCAGATACGCAGTATTTT. The V and J genes are TRBV11-2 and TRBJ2-3, with 10 nucleotides matching TRBD2. V shed 4 bases, J shed 4 bases, and the junction held 5 bases outside the gene matches. CDR1 is SGHAT and CDR2 is FQNNGV in the germline V gene. The CDR3 is made up of 15 amino acids. Combining the CDR3 with reference TRBV11-2 and TRBJ2-3 gives the whole variable domain EAGVAQSPRYKIIEKRQSVAFWCNPISGHATLYWYQQILGQGPKLLIQFQNNGVVDDSQLPKDRFSAERLKGVDSTLKIQPAKLEDSAVYLCASSSPGTSADTQYFGPGTRLTVL.

The chain combines TRBV5-5 with TRBJ1-2, with D possibly matching TRBD1 (5 bases). The V gene's germline CDR1 is SGHKS and CDR2 YYEKEE (reference sequence). Between the trimmed V and J ends, which lost 4 bases and 1 base, there was a span of 14 bases. CDR3 length: 15 residues. CDR3 protein: CASSQPLGGNYGYTF. Written as DNA, the CDR3 is TGTGCCAGCAGCCAGCCCCTCGGGGGTAACTATGGCTACACCTTC.

The V gene is TRBV2, the J gene TRBJ1-2; D might be TRBD1 (5 bases). The V gene lost 3 bases and the J gene lost 4 bases, with 9 bases spanning the gap. The length of the CDR3 is 13 residues. Germline CDR1 reads SNHLY; CDR2 reads FYNNEI. CDR3 nucleotide sequence: TGTGCCAGCAGTGATCAACAGGCCTATGGCTACACCTTC. Amino acids: CASSDQQAYGYTF.

The chain has TRBV6-6 and TRBJ2-7; the D gene is possibly TRBD2 (6 bases). Trimming left V 7 bases short and J 0 bases short, with 7 bases between. In germline, CDR1 is MNHNY, CDR2 SVGAGI (reference sequence). The CDR3 consists of 12 residues. CDR3 DNA sequence: TGTGCCAGCACGGAGGGCTCCTACGAGCAGTACTTC. Protein sequence: CASTEGSYEQYF.

This clone came up once. This CDR3 is CASSLLGLAGQYF. The DNA for the CDR3 is TGTGCCAGCAGTTTATTGGGACTAGCCGGGCAGTACTTC. V gene TRBV28 combines with J gene TRBJ2-7; 9 nucleotides line up with TRBD2. The J segment lost 9 bases and the V segment lost 1 base, leaving 4 bases of the junction unmatched. The CDR3 is 13 amino acids. The germline V gene encodes CDR1 MDHEN and CDR2 SYDVKM.

V is TRBV28 and J is TRBJ1-1; 8 bases agree with TRBD1. Germline CDR1 MDHEN, CDR2 SYDVKM. The junction had 5 bases not matched to a gene; V was cut back by 5 bases and J by 0 bases. The CDR3 runs to 15 residues. The CDR3 DNA reads as TGTGCCAGCAGTACGTACAGGGGGATGAACACTGAAGCTTTCTTT. Amino acid sequence: CASSTYRGMNTEAFF.

The chain couples TRBV4-2 to TRBJ2-7; 7 positions match TRBD1. Trimming took 3 bases from V and 2 from J; bases not matched to a gene: 1. The CDR3 spans 13 residues. CDR1 is LGHNA, CDR2 YNFKEQ, per germline. CDR3 nucleotide sequence: TGTGCCAGCAGCCACGGACAGGCCTACGAGCAGTACTTC. This translates into CASSHGQAYEQYF.

The rearrangement uses TRBV19 and TRBJ1-1; no clear D gene. Trimming left V 6 bases short and J 1 base short, with 6 bases between. The CDR3 extends over 12 amino acids. Germline values: CDR1 LNHDA, CDR2 SQIVND (reference sequence). In DNA, the CDR3 is TGTGCCAGTAGCCGGGGGAACACTGAAGCTTTCTTT. Amino acids: CASSRGNTEAFF.

The rearrangement uses TRBV30 and TRBJ1-6, with D maybe TRBD1 (6 bases). Germline CDR1 is GTSNPN and CDR2 is SVGIG (reference sequence). V gave up 8 bases and J gave up 7 bases, with 18 bases separating them. This CDR3 is built from 14 residues. The CDR3 DNA reads TGTGCCGCTGGCCGGGACACACTCAATTCACCCCTCCACTTT. Protein: CAAGRDTLNSPLHF.

This clone was counted only a few times. The J gene is TRBJ2-5, the V gene TRBV9, with 7 bases identical to TRBD1. The CDR3 extends over 18 amino acids. CDR1 and CDR2 (germline): SGDLS, YYNGEE. V was clipped by 1 base and J by 2 bases; unmatched bases: 14. Here the CDR3 reads CASSVSLRDRDRQETQYF. CDR3 DNA sequence: TGTGCCAGCAGCGTATCTCTTCGCGACAGGGACCGACAAGAGACCCAGTACTTC.

The chain joins TRBV6-2 or TRBV6-3 to TRBJ2-1; 14 bases are shared with TRBD2. Germline V gene lookup returns CDR1 MNHEY and CDR2 SVGEGT. V shed 4 bases and J 6 bases; nucleotides not matched to a gene: 14. The CDR3 sequence is 19 residues long. CDR3 residues: CASSSTYGTSGRGSNEQFF. DNA for the CDR3: TGTGCCAGCAGTTCGACGTATGGGACTAGCGGGAGAGGAAGCAATGAGCAGTTCTTC.

The chain uses TRBV18 and TRBJ1-1; possible D gene TRBD1, 5 bases. V was clipped by 0 bases and J by 4 bases, with 6 bases between them. Germline V gives CDR1 KGHSH, CDR2 LQKENI. This CDR3 is 13 amino acids long. Here the CDR3 reads CASSPPQGTEAFF. DNA of the CDR3: TGTGCCAGCTCACCACCTCAGGGCACTGAAGCTTTCTTT.

This chain links TRBV6-1 with TRBJ2-3; 9 bases are shared with TRBD2. J gave up 0 bases and V 1 base, and 2 bases lay outside the gene matches. Germline values: CDR1 MNHNS, CDR2 SASEGT. The CDR3 is made up of 16 amino acids. Here the CDR3 DNA reads TGTGCCAGCAGTGAAGGGACTAGCGCGAGCACAGATACGCAGTATTTT. Translated: CASSEGTSASTDTQYF.

The rearrangement joins TRBV6-1 to TRBJ2-7; possibly TRBD1 for D (5 bases). The V gene lost 1 base and the J gene lost 6 bases, with 16 bases spanning the gap. This CDR3 is 15 amino acids long. CDR1 and CDR2 (germline): MNHNS, SASEGT. Here the CDR3 DNA reads TGTGCCAGCAGTGAAGGGTATCTAGTTAGGGGCGAGCAGTACTTC. Translated, it gives CASSEGYLVRGEQYF.

This chain joins TRBV2 and TRBJ2-3; 7 positions match TRBD2. The CDR3 has 15 amino acids. Germline V CDR1 and CDR2: SNHLY, FYNNEI. Losses at the gene ends were 4 bases for V and 5 bases for J; bases not matched to a gene: 9. The CDR3 protein is CASSVSGLRGDTQYF. DNA of the CDR3: TGTGCCAGCAGTGTTAGCGGGCTCCGGGGAGATACGCAGTATTTT.

This sequence joins TRBV13 and TRBJ2-7; D is possibly TRBD2 (6 bases). Trimming cost V 3 bases and J 2 bases, with 14 bases left between them. The germline CDR1 and CDR2 sequences are PRHDT and FYEKMQ (reference sequence). CDR3 size: 15 residues. The chain's CDR3 is CASSLGLASTYEQYF. The DNA of the CDR3 is TGTGCCAGCAGCTTGGGTCTAGCGTCGACCTACGAGCAGTACTTC.

This clone was observed a single time. CDR3 sequence reads: CAWRPISGNEQFF. The CDR3 DNA reads TGTGCCTGGAGACCTATTTCGGGCAATGAGCAGTTCTTC. V usage is TRBV30 and J usage is TRBJ2-1; no clear D. From germline, CDR1 is GTSNPN and CDR2 SVGIG (reference sequence). V gave up 3 bases and J gave up 6 bases, with 12 bases separating them. CDR3 length: 13 amino acids.